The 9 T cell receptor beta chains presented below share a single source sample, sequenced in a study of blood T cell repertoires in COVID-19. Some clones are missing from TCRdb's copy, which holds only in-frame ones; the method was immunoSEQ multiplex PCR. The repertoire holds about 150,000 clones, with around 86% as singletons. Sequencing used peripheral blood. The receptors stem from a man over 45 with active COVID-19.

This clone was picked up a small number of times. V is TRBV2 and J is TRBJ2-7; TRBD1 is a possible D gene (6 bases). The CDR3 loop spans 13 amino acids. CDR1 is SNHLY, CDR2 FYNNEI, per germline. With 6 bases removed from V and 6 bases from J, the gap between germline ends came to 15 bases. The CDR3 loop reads CASRQTGGPEQYF. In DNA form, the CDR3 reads TGTGCCAGCAGACAGACAGGCGGGCCCGAGCAGTACTTC.

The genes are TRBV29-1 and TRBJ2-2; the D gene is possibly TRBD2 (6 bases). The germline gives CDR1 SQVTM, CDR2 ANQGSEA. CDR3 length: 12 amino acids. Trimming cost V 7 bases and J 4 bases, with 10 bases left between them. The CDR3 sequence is CSGWRGTGELFF. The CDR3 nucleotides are TGCAGCGGGTGGCGGGGCACCGGGGAGCTGTTTTTT.

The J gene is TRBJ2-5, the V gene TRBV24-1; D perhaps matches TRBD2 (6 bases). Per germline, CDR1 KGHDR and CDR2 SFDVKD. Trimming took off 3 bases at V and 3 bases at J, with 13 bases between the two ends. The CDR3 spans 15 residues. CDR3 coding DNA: TGTGCCACCAGTGATCGTGGAGGGGAGGAAGAGACCCAGTACTTC. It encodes CATSDRGGEEETQYF.

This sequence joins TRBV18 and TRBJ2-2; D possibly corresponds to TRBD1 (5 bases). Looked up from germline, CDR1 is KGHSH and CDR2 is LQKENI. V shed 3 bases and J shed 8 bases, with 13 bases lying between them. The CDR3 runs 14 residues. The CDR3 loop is CASSPTALPGELFF. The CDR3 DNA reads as TGTGCCAGCTCACCGACAGCCTTACCGGGGGAGCTGTTTTTT.

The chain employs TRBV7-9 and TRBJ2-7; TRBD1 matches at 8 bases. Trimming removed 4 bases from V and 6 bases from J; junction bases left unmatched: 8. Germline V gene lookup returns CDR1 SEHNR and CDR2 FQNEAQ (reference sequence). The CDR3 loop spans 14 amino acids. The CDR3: CASSSGGQAGEQYF. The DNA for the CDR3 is TGTGCCAGCAGCTCCGGGGGACAGGCGGGCGAGCAGTACTTC.

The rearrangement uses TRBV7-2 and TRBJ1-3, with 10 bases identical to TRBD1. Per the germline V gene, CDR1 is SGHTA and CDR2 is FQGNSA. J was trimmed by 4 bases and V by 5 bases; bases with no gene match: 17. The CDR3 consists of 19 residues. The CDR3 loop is CASSPPPGRQGAGGNTIYF. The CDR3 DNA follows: TGTGCCAGCAGCCCACCGCCGGGGAGACAGGGGGCTGGCGGAAACACCATATATTTT.

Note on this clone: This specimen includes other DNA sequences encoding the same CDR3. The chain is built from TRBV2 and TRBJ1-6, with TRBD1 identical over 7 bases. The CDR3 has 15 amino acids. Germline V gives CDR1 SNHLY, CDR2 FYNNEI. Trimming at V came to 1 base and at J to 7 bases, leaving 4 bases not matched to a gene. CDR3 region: CASSEGRGRNSPLHF. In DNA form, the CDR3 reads TGTGCCAGCAGTGAAGGTAGGGGGCGAAATTCACCCCTCCACTTT.

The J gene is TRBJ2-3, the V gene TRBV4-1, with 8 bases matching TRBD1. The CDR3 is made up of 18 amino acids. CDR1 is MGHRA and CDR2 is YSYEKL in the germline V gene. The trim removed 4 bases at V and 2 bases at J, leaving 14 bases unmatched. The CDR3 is CASSRQGQGGINTDTQYF. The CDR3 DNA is TGCGCCAGCAGCCGACAGGGGCAGGGTGGGATAAACACAGATACGCAGTATTTT.

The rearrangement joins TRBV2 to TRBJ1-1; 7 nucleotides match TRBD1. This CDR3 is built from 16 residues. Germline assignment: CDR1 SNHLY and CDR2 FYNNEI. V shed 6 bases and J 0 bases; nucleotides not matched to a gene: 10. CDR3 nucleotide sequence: TGTGCCAGCAGGGTCCCCATCGACAGGGTGAACACTGAAGCTTTCTTT. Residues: CASRVPIDRVNTEAFF.